The clone carrying this T cell receptor beta chain has at least ten counts. Its target is not known. When ophthalmopathy did not progress within 18 months, Graves' hyperthyroidism was considered stable. CDR1 is LNHDA, CDR2 SQIVND, per germline (reference sequence). V was trimmed by 3 bases and J by 2 bases, leaving 11 bases between them. This CDR3 comprises 14 residues. The investigators amplified TCR beta CDR3 regions from RNA transcripts. The HTBI primer set drove a first-round RT-PCR of the TCR CDR3. TCRdb re-derived calls from the multiplex PCR reads in MiXCR, one entry per CDR3 protein. The table includes about 540,000 distinct CDR3 sequences, around 42% detected once. This sample stems from a study of T cells in Graves' hyperthyroidism and ophthalmopathy. Study-wide findings and caveats: Clonotypes that were expanded in thyroid above 0.001 mostly appeared in blood too.

This TCR came from a woman between 18 and 29 years old with Graves' hyperthyroidism. The J gene is TRBJ2-7, the V gene TRBV19; D perhaps matches TRBD2 (5 bases). The sequenced sample was peripheral blood or thyroid tissue (not recorded which). The CDR3 region has the DNA TGTGCCAGTAGTATGACCAGCGGTCCCTACGAGCAGTACTTC. The encoded protein is CASSMTSGPYEQYF.